A selection of T cell receptor beta chains follows, all from one sample in a study of graft-versus-host responses after intestinal transplantation. These TCRs' antigens remain unknown. Measured with immunoSEQ multiplex PCR; TCRdb has only the in-frame clones, and not every one. The top ten clones hold 0.9% to 1.5% of a sample with about 99,000 clones, approximately 93% of them seen once. This sample comprised unstimulated CD8+ T cells sorted from spleen or lymph node cells, obtained before intestinal transplant. All receptors derive from a human donor who received an intestinal transplant. The CDR3 runs from the conserved cysteine through the conserved F or W. Each record gives: V gene, clone size, D gene, J gene, CDR3 protein, CDR3 DNA. The D gene is left open where the match is weak. Some rows mark clone size as missing; the rest say once, few, many or name a class of expanded clone.

V gene: TRBV14
clone size: -
D gene: TRBD2
J gene: TRBJ2-1
CDR3 protein: CASSYREGSEQFF
CDR3 DNA: TGTGCCAGCAGCTATCGGGAGGGAAGTGAGCAGTTCTTC

V gene: TRBV6-1
clone size: -
D gene: -
J gene: TRBJ1-5
CDR3 protein: CASSDSRYSNQPQHF
CDR3 DNA: TGTGCCAGCAGTGATTCACGGTATAGCAATCAGCCCCAGCATTTT

V gene: TRBV27
clone size: -
D gene: TRBD1
J gene: TRBJ1-5
CDR3 protein: CASSPTGANQPQHF
CDR3 DNA: TGTGCCAGCAGCCCTACAGGGGCCAATCAGCCCCAGCATTTT

V gene: TRBV4-1
clone size: -
D gene: TRBD1
J gene: TRBJ2-7
CDR3 protein: CASSQGGQGPYEQYF
CDR3 DNA: TGCGCCAGCAGTCAAGGGGGACAGGGACCCTACGAGCAGTACTTC

V gene: TRBV6-1
clone size: -
D gene: TRBD1
J gene: TRBJ1-5
CDR3 protein: CASAEQGQNQPQHF
CDR3 DNA: TGTGCCAGCGCAGAACAGGGGCAAAATCAGCCCCAGCATTTT

V gene: TRBV29-1
clone size: -
D gene: -
J gene: TRBJ1-3
CDR3 protein: CSVVATPNTIYF
CDR3 DNA: TGCAGCGTTGTTGCGACCCCAAACACCATATATTTT

V gene: TRBV12-5
clone size: -
D gene: -
J gene: TRBJ2-3
CDR3 protein: CASGLLEGRTDTQYF
CDR3 DNA: TGTGCTAGTGGTTTGTTGGAGGGTCGCACAGATACGCAGTATTTT

V gene: TRBV10-2
clone size: -
D gene: -
J gene: TRBJ2-7
CDR3 protein: CASSEVPTGTPYEQYF
CDR3 DNA: TGCGCCAGCAGTGAGGTCCCCACGGGGACACCATACGAGCAGTACTTC

V gene: TRBV7-6
clone size: -
D gene: -
J gene: TRBJ2-2
CDR3 protein: CASSLTSPNTGELFF
CDR3 DNA: TGTGCCAGCAGCTTAACTAGCCCGAACACCGGGGAGCTGTTTTTT

V gene: TRBV2
clone size: -
D gene: -
J gene: TRBJ2-3
CDR3 protein: CASTEGSGASTDTQYF
CDR3 DNA: TGTGCCAGCACCGAAGGGTCGGGCGCTAGCACAGATACGCAGTATTTT

V gene: TRBV7-2
clone size: -
D gene: -
J gene: TRBJ1-4
CDR3 protein: CASSLGGITGEKLFF
CDR3 DNA: TGTGCCAGCAGCTTAGGAGGAATTACGGGAGAAAAACTGTTTTTT

V gene: TRBV5-6
clone size: -
D gene: -
J gene: TRBJ2-7
CDR3 protein: CASSLGSSYEQYF
CDR3 DNA: TGTGCCAGCAGCTTGGGTTCCTCCTACGAGCAGTACTTC

V gene: TRBV5-4
clone size: -
D gene: TRBD2
J gene: TRBJ2-7
CDR3 protein: CASSPGLELIYEQYF
CDR3 DNA: TGTGCCAGCAGTCCTGGACTAGAGTTGATCTACGAGCAGTACTTC

V gene: TRBV4-1
clone size: -
D gene: -
J gene: TRBJ2-7
CDR3 protein: CASSSTGSSVYEQYF
CDR3 DNA: TGCGCCAGCAGCTCTACAGGGAGTTCAGTCTACGAGCAGTACTTC

V gene: TRBV15
clone size: -
D gene: -
J gene: TRBJ2-3
CDR3 protein: CATSTLDASTDTQYF
CDR3 DNA: TGTGCCACCAGCACTTTGGACGCTAGCACAGATACGCAGTATTTT

V gene: TRBV4-1
clone size: -
D gene: -
J gene: TRBJ1-2
CDR3 protein: CASSQEGTNLDHTF
CDR3 DNA: TGCGCCAGCAGCCAAGAGGGGACAAATCTCGACCACACCTTC

V gene: TRBV4-1
clone size: -
D gene: -
J gene: TRBJ1-2
CDR3 protein: CASSQGTGGPGQLYGYTF
CDR3 DNA: TGCGCCAGCAGCCAGGGTACCGGGGGTCCGGGACAACTCTATGGCTACACCTTC

V gene: TRBV4-1
clone size: -
D gene: -
J gene: TRBJ1-1
CDR3 protein: CASSHGTEAFF
CDR3 DNA: TGCGCCAGCAGCCACGGCACTGAAGCTTTCTTT

V gene: TRBV15
clone size: -
D gene: -
J gene: TRBJ2-1
CDR3 protein: CATSWRNEQFF
CDR3 DNA: TGTGCCACCAGCTGGCGCAATGAGCAGTTCTTC

V gene: TRBV7-9
clone size: -
D gene: -
J gene: TRBJ1-2
CDR3 protein: CASSLRGGEDYGYTF
CDR3 DNA: TGTGCCAGCAGCTTACGTGGGGGGGAGGACTATGGCTACACCTTC

V gene: TRBV27
clone size: -
D gene: -
J gene: TRBJ2-1
CDR3 protein: CASSSGQTSYNEQFF
CDR3 DNA: TGTGCCAGCAGTTCCGGACAGACCTCCTACAATGAGCAATTCTTC

V gene: TRBV5-1
clone size: -
D gene: -
J gene: TRBJ2-7
CDR3 protein: CASSPPGAAYSYEQYF
CDR3 DNA: TGCGCCAGCAGCCCCCCAGGGGCAGCCTACTCCTACGAGCAGTACTTC

V gene: TRBV6-1
clone size: once
D gene: TRBD1
J gene: TRBJ1-1
CDR3 protein: CASKQGIEAFF
CDR3 DNA: TGTGCCAGTAAACAGGGGATTGAAGCTTTCTTT

V gene: TRBV11-2
clone size: -
D gene: -
J gene: TRBJ1-2
CDR3 protein: CASSLDPQSTIGGYTF
CDR3 DNA: TGTGCCAGCAGCTTAGACCCCCAGTCCACTATCGGTGGCTACACCTTC

V gene: TRBV21-1
clone size: -
D gene: -
J gene: TRBJ1-2
CDR3 protein: CASSKEGVGYGYTF
CDR3 DNA: TGTGCCAGCAGCAAAGAGGGGGTTGGCTATGGCTACACCTTC

V gene: TRBV2
clone size: -
D gene: -
J gene: TRBJ1-6
CDR3 protein: CASTDKSSYNSPLHF
CDR3 DNA: TGTGCCAGCACGGACAAGAGCTCCTATAATTCACCCCTCCACTTT

V gene: TRBV6-1
clone size: few
D gene: -
J gene: TRBJ1-4
CDR3 protein: CASSESGGGKLFF
CDR3 DNA: TGCGCCAGCAGTGAAAGTGGGGGTGGAAAACTGTTTTTT

V gene: TRBV6-1
clone size: -
D gene: TRBD2
J gene: TRBJ2-4
CDR3 protein: CASTLGGEVGNIQYF
CDR3 DNA: TGTGCCAGCACCTTGGGGGGGGAAGTGGGGAACATTCAGTACTTC

V gene: TRBV15
clone size: -
D gene: -
J gene: TRBJ1-5
CDR3 protein: CATSRGQPVNQPQHF
CDR3 DNA: TGTGCCACCAGCAGAGGGCAGCCCGTTAATCAGCCCCAGCATTTT

V gene: TRBV4-1
clone size: once
D gene: TRBD2
J gene: TRBJ2-2
CDR3 protein: CASSQGGRGGPDGELFF
CDR3 DNA: TGCGCCAGCAGCCAAGGAGGGCGGGGGGGCCCGGACGGGGAGCTGTTTTTT

V gene: TRBV29-1
clone size: -
D gene: -
J gene: TRBJ2-1
CDR3 protein: CSVGSPTSQQFF
CDR3 DNA: TGCAGCGTTGGGAGCCCTACATCGCAGCAGTTCTTC

V gene: TRBV5-6
clone size: once
D gene: -
J gene: TRBJ1-1
CDR3 protein: CASSFTGGTEAFF
CDR3 DNA: TGTGCCAGCAGCTTTACGGGGGGGACTGAAGCTTTCTTT

V gene: TRBV6-1
clone size: -
D gene: -
J gene: TRBJ2-3
CDR3 protein: CASRYPRTDTQYF
CDR3 DNA: TGTGCCAGCAGGTACCCTCGCACAGATACGCAGTATTTT

V gene: TRBV7-9
clone size: -
D gene: -
J gene: TRBJ2-1
CDR3 protein: CASNPTGTNHEQFF
CDR3 DNA: TGTGCCAGCAACCCGACAGGCACGAACCATGAGCAGTTCTTC

V gene: TRBV11-2
clone size: -
D gene: -
J gene: TRBJ1-4
CDR3 protein: CASSSGTVGGLFF
CDR3 DNA: TGTGCCAGCAGTTCCGGGACCGTAGGCGGCCTGTTTTTT

V gene: TRBV5-6
clone size: -
D gene: -
J gene: TRBJ1-6
CDR3 protein: CASSLSGGRPSPLHF
CDR3 DNA: TGTGCCAGCAGCTTAAGCGGGGGGCGTCCTTCACCCCTCCACTTT

V gene: TRBV10-3
clone size: -
D gene: -
J gene: TRBJ1-2
CDR3 protein: CAIREDSRVGGYTF
CDR3 DNA: TGTGCCATCAGGGAGGACTCCAGGGTAGGTGGCTACACCTTC

V gene: TRBV6-5
clone size: -
D gene: -
J gene: TRBJ1-1
CDR3 protein: CASSPDSTEAFF
CDR3 DNA: TGTGCCAGCAGTCCGGACAGCACTGAAGCTTTCTTT

V gene: TRBV27
clone size: -
D gene: TRBD1
J gene: TRBJ2-2
CDR3 protein: CASKDPGQGYTGELFF
CDR3 DNA: TGTGCCAGCAAGGATCCGGGACAGGGGTACACCGGGGAGCTGTTTTTT

V gene: TRBV27
clone size: -
D gene: TRBD2
J gene: TRBJ2-3
CDR3 protein: CASSPQGAGLTDTQYF
CDR3 DNA: TGTGCCAGCAGCCCCCAGGGAGCGGGGTTAACAGATACGCAGTATTTT

V gene: TRBV9
clone size: -
D gene: -
J gene: TRBJ2-1
CDR3 protein: CASSVVASNYNEQFF
CDR3 DNA: TGTGCCAGCAGCGTAGTCGCTAGCAACTACAATGAGCAGTTCTTC

V gene: TRBV4-1
clone size: -
D gene: TRBD1
J gene: TRBJ1-2
CDR3 protein: CASSQVRGTETF
CDR3 DNA: TGCGCCAGCAGCCAAGTCCGCGGGACAGAAACCTTC

V gene: TRBV2
clone size: -
D gene: -
J gene: TRBJ2-5
CDR3 protein: CASLGGEETQYF
CDR3 DNA: TGTGCCAGCTTGGGAGGTGAAGAGACCCAGTACTTC

V gene: TRBV19
clone size: -
D gene: TRBD1
J gene: TRBJ1-1
CDR3 protein: CASILQGAVEAFF
CDR3 DNA: TGTGCCAGTATCCTACAGGGGGCGGTGGAAGCTTTCTTT

V gene: TRBV2
clone size: -
D gene: -
J gene: TRBJ1-2
CDR3 protein: CAILPGLRNTQTNYGYTF
CDR3 DNA: TGTGCCATCCTTCCGGGGTTGCGGAATACACAAACTAACTATGGCTACACCTTC

V gene: TRBV7-6
clone size: -
D gene: TRBD1
J gene: TRBJ1-1
CDR3 protein: CASSPGGSSTEAFF
CDR3 DNA: TGTGCCAGCAGCCCAGGGGGCTCGAGCACTGAAGCTTTCTTT

V gene: TRBV7-2
clone size: few
D gene: -
J gene: TRBJ1-1
CDR3 protein: CASSHPGTADEAFF
CDR3 DNA: TGTGCCAGCAGCCACCCCGGGACGGCTGATGAAGCTTTCTTT

V gene: TRBV13
clone size: -
D gene: TRBD2
J gene: TRBJ2-7
CDR3 protein: CASSLALAGGPSYEQYF
CDR3 DNA: TGTGCCAGCAGCCTGGCGCTAGCGGGGGGGCCTTCCTACGAGCAGTACTTC

V gene: TRBV7-2
clone size: -
D gene: -
J gene: TRBJ2-2
CDR3 protein: CASSLGPYRGELFF
CDR3 DNA: TGTGCCAGCAGCTTAGGCCCCTACCGGGGGGAGCTGTTTTTT

V gene: TRBV27
clone size: -
D gene: TRBD1
J gene: TRBJ1-1
CDR3 protein: CASTSGGRRTEAFF
CDR3 DNA: TGTGCCAGCACGTCAGGGGGGCGACGCACTGAAGCTTTCTTT

V gene: TRBV27
clone size: -
D gene: TRBD2
J gene: TRBJ2-3
CDR3 protein: CASGSGGDPDTQYF
CDR3 DNA: TGTGCCAGCGGCAGCGGGGGGGATCCAGATACGCAGTATTTT

V gene: TRBV6-5
clone size: once
D gene: -
J gene: TRBJ2-1
CDR3 protein: CASSYDSSSYNEQFF
CDR3 DNA: TGTGCCAGCAGTTATGACAGCAGCTCCTACAATGAGCAGTTCTTC

V gene: TRBV20-1
clone size: -
D gene: -
J gene: TRBJ1-1
CDR3 protein: CSALRQKGAFF
CDR3 DNA: TGCAGTGCCCTAAGACAGAAGGGAGCTTTCTTT

V gene: TRBV9
clone size: -
D gene: -
J gene: TRBJ2-1
CDR3 protein: CASSTGTLTGEQFF
CDR3 DNA: TGTGCCAGCAGCACCGGGACACTGACGGGTGAGCAGTTCTTC

V gene: TRBV7-8
clone size: -
D gene: -
J gene: TRBJ1-1
CDR3 protein: CASSLYRDEAFF
CDR3 DNA: TGTGCCAGCAGCTTATATAGGGACGAAGCTTTCTTT